The clone carrying this T cell receptor beta chain was seen repeatedly, ten times or more. Its antigen is currently unknown. This entry comes from a study of Graves' ophthalmopathy and Graves' hyperthyroidism. Study-level findings and limits: Blood also contained most of the expanded thyroid clonotypes above 0.001 frequency.

By definition, stable hyperthyroidism involved no ophthalmopathy within 18 months of follow-up. The authors isolated PBMCs from approximately 10 ml of fresh peripheral blood. Amplified TCR beta CDR3 regions were obtained using RNA transcripts as template. A first-round RT-PCR used HTBI primers, followed by a second-round multiplex PCR. TCRdb ran MiXCR on the multiplex PCR reads and lists one entry per CDR3 protein. The sample shows some 350,000 distinct CDR3 sequences, roughly 15% of them seen only once. V dropped 8 bases and J dropped 3; count of bases not matched to a gene: 15. Germline lookup yields CDR1 MDHEN and CDR2 SYDVKM. The CDR3 covers 16 residues.

The sequencing input was peripheral blood. This clonotype was sampled from an adult woman with stable Graves' hyperthyroidism. The V and J genes are TRBV28 and TRBJ2-5; 7 bases line up with TRBD1. The CDR3 sequence: CASRRAGTGEKETQYF. In DNA, the CDR3 is TGTGCCAGCCGCCGGGCGGGCACAGGGGAGAAAGAGACCCAGTACTTC.